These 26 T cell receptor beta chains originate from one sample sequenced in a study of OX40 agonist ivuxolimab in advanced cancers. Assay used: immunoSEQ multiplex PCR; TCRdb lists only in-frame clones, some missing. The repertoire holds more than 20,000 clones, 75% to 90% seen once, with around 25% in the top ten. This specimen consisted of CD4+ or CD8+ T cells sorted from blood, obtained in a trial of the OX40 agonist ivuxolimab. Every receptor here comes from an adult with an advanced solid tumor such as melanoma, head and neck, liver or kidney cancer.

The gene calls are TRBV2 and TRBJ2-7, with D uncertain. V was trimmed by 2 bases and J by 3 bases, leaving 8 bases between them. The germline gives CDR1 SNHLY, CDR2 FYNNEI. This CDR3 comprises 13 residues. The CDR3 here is CASSELGIYEQYF. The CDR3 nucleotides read TGTGCCAGCAGTGAACTGGGAATCTACGAGCAGTACTTC.

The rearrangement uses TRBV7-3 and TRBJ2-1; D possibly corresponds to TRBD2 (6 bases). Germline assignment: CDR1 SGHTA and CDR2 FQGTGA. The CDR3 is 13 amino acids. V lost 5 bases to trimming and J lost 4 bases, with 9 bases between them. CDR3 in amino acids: CASSKGLYNEQFF. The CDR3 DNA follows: TGTGCCAGCAGCAAGGGACTGTACAATGAGCAGTTCTTC.

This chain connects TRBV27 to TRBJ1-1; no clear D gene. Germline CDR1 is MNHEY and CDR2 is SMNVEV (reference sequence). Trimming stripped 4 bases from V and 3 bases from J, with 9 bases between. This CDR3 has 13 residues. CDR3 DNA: TGTGCCAGCAGTTCGACCCCGCACACTGAAGCTTTCTTT. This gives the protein CASSSTPHTEAFF.

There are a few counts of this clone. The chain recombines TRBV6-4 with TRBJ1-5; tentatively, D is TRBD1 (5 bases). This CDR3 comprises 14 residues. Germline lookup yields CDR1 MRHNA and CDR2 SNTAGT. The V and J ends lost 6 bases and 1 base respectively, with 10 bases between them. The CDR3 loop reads CASRGEKSNQPQHF. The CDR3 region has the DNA TGTGCCAGCAGGGGGGAGAAAAGCAATCAGCCCCAGCATTTT.

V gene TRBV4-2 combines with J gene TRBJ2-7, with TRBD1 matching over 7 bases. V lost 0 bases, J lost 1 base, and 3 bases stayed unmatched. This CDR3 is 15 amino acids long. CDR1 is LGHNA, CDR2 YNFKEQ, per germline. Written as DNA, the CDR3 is TGTGCCAGCAGCCAAGACTGGGACAGTTCCTACGAGCAGTACTTC. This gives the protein CASSQDWDSSYEQYF.

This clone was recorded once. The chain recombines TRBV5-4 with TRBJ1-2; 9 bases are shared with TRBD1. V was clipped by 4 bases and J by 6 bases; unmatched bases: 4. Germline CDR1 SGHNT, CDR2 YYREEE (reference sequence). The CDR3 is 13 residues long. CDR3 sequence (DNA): TGTGCCAGCAGCCCGACAGGGGGAGATGGCTACACCTTC. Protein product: CASSPTGGDGYTF.

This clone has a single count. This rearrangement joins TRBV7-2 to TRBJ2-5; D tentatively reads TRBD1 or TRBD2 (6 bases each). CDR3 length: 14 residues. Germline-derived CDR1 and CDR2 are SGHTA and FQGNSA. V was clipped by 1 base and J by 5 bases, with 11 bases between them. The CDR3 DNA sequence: TGTGCCAGCAGCTTAGTAGGGGGGCAGGAGACCCAGTACTTC. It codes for CASSLVGGQETQYF.

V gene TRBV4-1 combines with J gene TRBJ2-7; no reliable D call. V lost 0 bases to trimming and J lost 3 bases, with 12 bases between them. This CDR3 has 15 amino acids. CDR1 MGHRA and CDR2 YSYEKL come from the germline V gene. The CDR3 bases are TGCGCCAGCAGCCAAGAAAAGGCAGTATACTACGAGCAGTACTTC. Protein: CASSQEKAVYYEQYF.

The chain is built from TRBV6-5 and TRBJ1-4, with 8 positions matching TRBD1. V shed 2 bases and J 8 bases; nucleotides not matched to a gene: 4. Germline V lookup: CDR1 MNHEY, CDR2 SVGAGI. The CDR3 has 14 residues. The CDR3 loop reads CASSYGTGSEKLFF. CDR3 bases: TGTGCCAGCAGTTACGGGACAGGTTCCGAAAAACTGTTTTTT.

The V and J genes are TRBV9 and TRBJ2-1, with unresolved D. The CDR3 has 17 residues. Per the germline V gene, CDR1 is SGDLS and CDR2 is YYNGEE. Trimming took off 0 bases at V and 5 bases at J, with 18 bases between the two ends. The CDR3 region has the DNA TGTGCCAGCAGCGTAGGATGGAGTCTAGAAGGAGACAATGAGCAGTTCTTC. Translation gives CASSVGWSLEGDNEQFF.

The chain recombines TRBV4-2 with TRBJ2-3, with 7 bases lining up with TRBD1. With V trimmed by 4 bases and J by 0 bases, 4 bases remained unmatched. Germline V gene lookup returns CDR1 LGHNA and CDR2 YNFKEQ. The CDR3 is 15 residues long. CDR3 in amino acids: CASSPRDRSTDTQYF. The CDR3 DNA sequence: TGTGCCAGCAGCCCTCGGGACAGAAGCACAGATACGCAGTATTTT.

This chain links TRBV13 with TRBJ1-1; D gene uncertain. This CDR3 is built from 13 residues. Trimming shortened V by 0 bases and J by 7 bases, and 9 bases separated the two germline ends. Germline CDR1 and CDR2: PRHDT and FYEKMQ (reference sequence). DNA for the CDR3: TGTGCCAGCAGCTTAGGCGAGTACGGTGAAGCTTTCTTT. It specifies CASSLGEYGEAFF.

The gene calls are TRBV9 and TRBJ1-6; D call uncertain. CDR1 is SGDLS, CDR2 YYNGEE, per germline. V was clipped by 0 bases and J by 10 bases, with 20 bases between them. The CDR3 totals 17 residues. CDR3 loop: CASSVEWLPLENSPLHF. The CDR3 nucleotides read TGTGCCAGCAGCGTAGAATGGCTTCCATTAGAGAACTCACCCCTCCACTTT. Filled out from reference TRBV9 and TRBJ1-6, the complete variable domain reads DSGVTQTPKHLITATGQRVTLRCSPRSGDLSVYWYQQSLDQGLQFLIQYYNGEERAKGNILERFSAQQFPDLHSELNLSSLELGDSALYFCASSVEWLPLENSPLHFGNGTRLTVT.

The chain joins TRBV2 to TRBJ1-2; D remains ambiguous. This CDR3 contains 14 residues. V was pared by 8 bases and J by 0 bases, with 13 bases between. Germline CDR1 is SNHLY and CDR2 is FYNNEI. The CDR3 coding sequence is TGTGCCAGCGGTCCCCCCGAAGCTAACTATGGCTACACCTTC. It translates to CASGPPEANYGYTF.

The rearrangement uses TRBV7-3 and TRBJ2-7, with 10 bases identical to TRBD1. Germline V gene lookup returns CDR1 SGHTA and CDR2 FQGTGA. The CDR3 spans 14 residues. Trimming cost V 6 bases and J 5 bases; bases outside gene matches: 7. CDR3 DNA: TGTGCCAGCAGTACCGGGACAGGGGCAGACGAGCAGTACTTC. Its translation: CASSTGTGADEQYF.

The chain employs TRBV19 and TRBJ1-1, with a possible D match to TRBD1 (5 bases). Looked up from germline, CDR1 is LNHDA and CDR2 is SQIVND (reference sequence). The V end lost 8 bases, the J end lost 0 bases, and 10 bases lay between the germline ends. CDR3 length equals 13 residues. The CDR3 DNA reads TGTGCCAGTGGGGGGACTTTGAACACTGAAGCTTTCTTT. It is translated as CASGGTLNTEAFF.

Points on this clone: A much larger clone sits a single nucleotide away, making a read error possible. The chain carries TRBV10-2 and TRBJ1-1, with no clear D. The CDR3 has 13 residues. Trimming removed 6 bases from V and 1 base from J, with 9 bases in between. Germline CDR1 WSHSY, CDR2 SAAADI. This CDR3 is CASSPQRNTEAFF. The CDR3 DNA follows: TGCGCCAGCAGCCCGCAGAGGAACACTGAAGCTTTCTTT.

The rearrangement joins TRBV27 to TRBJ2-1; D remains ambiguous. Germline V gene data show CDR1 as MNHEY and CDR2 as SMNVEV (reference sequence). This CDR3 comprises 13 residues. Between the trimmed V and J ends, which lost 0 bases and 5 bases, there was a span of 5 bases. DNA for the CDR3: TGTGCCAGCAGTTTATCGAGTAACAATGAGCAGTTCTTC. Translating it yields CASSLSSNNEQFF.

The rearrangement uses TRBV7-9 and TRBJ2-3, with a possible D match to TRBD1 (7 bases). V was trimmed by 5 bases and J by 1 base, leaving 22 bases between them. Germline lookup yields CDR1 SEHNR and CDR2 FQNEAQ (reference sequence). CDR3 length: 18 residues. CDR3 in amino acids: CASSIVRGDSFRTDTQYF. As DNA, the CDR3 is TGTGCCAGCAGCATCGTGAGGGGGGACAGTTTCCGCACAGATACGCAGTATTTT.

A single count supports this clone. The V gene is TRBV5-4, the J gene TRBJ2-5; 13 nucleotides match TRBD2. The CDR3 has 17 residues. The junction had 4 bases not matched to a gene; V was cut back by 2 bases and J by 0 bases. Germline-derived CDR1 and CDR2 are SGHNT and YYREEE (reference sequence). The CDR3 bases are TGTGCCAGCAGCTTAGGGACTAGCGGGGACTACCAAGAGACCCAGTACTTC. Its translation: CASSLGTSGDYQETQYF.

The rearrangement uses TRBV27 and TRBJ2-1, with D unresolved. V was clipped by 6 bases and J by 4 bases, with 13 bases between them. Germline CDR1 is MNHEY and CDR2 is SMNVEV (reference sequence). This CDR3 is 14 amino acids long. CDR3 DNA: TGTGCCAGCAGGCACTCCGGGCCTTACAATGAGCAGTTCTTC. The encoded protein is CASRHSGPYNEQFF.

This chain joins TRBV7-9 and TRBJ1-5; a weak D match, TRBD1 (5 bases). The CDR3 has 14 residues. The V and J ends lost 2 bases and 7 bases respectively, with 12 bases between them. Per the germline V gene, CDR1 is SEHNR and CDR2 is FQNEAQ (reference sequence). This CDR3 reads CASSLRGERQPQHF. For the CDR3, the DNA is TGTGCCAGCAGCTTAAGAGGGGAAAGGCAGCCCCAGCATTTT.

The CDR3: CASSYQRQGETQYF. The DNA for the CDR3 is TGTGCCAGCAGTTACCAGAGACAGGGGGAGACCCAGTACTTC. The chain carries TRBV6-5 and TRBJ2-5; 8 nucleotides align to TRBD1. This CDR3 has 14 residues. The germline CDR1 and CDR2 sequences are MNHEY and SVGAGI. V shed 2 bases and J 5 bases; nucleotides not matched to a gene: 4.

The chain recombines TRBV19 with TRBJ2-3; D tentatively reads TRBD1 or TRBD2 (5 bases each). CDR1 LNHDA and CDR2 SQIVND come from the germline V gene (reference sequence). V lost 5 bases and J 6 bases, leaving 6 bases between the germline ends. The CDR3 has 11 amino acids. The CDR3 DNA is TGTGCCAGTAGTTGGGGGGATACGCAGTATTTT. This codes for CASSWGDTQYF.

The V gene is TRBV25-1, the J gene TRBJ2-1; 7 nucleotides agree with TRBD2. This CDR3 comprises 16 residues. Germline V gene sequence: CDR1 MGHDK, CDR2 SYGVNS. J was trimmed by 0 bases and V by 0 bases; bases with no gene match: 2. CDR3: CASSEYGGSSYNEQFF. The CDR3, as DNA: TGTGCCAGCAGTGAATACGGCGGGAGCTCCTACAATGAGCAGTTCTTC.

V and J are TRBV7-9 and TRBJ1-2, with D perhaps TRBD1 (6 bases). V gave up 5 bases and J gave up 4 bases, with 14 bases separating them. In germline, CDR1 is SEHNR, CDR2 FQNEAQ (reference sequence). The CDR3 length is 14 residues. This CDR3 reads CASSPEDRPYGYTF. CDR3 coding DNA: TGTGCCAGCAGCCCCGAGGACAGACCCTATGGCTACACCTTC. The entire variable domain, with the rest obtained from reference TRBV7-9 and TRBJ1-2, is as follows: DTGVSQNPRHKITKRGQNVTFRCDPISEHNRLYWYRQTLGQGPEFLTYFQNEAQLEKSRLLSDRFSAERPKGSFSTLEIQRTEQGDSAMYLCASSPEDRPYGYTFGSGTRLTVV.